The sequence of this TCR beta chain was determined in a study of cytomegalovirus exposure and HLA in healthy donors. Regarding this clone: The target antigen is unknown.

Germline assignment: CDR1 SGHNT and CDR2 YYREEE (reference sequence). V was clipped by 3 bases and J by 2 bases, with 13 bases between them. The CDR3 loop spans 15 amino acids. Whole-study results and caveats: While the bulk of TCR sequences proved rare, some public TCRs turned up in many donors.

Some clones are missing from TCRdb's copy, which holds only in-frame ones; the method was immunoSEQ multiplex PCR. The table shows hundreds of thousands of clones, with 86% occurring only once. This chain connects TRBV5-4 to TRBJ2-3; D is possibly TRBD1 (7 bases). The clonotype originates from a young woman in good health and CMV-seronegative. Sequencing input: PBMCs. The CDR3 sequence: CASSWRDSFTDTQYF. The CDR3 nucleotides are TGTGCCAGCAGCTGGAGGGACAGTTTCACAGATACGCAGTATTTT.